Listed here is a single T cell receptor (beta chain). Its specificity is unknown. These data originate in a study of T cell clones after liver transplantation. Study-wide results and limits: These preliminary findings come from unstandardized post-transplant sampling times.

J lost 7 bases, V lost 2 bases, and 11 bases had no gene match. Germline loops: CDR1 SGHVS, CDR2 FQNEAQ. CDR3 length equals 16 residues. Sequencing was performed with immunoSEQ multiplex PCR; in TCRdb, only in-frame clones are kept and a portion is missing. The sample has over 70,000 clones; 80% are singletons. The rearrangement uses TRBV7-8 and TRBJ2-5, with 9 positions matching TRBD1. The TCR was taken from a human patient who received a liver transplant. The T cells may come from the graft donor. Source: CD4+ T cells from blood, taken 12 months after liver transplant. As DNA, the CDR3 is TGTGCCAGCAGCTTAATGACAGGGGGACGGGGGTGGACCCAGTACTTC. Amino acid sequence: CASSLMTGGRGWTQYF.